The 13 T cell receptor beta chains reported below all come from one sample, sequenced in a study of OX40 agonist ivuxolimab in advanced cancers. Sequenced by immunoSEQ multiplex PCR; TCRdb stores in-frame clones only, minus some. The sample consists of over 45,000 clones, around 80% of them appearing once. The material sequenced was CD4+ or CD8+ T cells sorted from blood, taken in a trial of the OX40 agonist ivuxolimab. These receptor sequences come from an adult with an advanced solid tumor such as melanoma, head and neck, liver or kidney cancer.

This chain's CDR3 is CASSLTSGQFTGELFF. The DNA of the CDR3 is TGTGCCAGCAGCTTAACGTCGGGGCAGTTCACCGGGGAGCTGTTTTTT. The rearrangement uses TRBV11-2 and TRBJ2-2, with D perhaps matching TRBD1 or TRBD2 (5 bases each). Trimming removed 2 bases at V and 4 bases at J, with 14 bases between. The CDR3 has 16 residues. The V gene's germline CDR1 is SGHAT and CDR2 FQNNGV. Looking up the rest from reference TRBV11-2 and TRBJ2-2 gives the full variable domain: EAGVAQSPRYKIIEKRQSVAFWCNPISGHATLYWYQQILGQGPKLLIQFQNNGVVDDSQLPKDRFSAERLKGVDSTLKIQPAKLEDSAVYLCASSLTSGQFTGELFFGEGSRLTVL.

This chain uses TRBV27 with TRBJ1-5, with D perhaps TRBD1 (6 bases). This CDR3 is 13 amino acids long. Germline V lookup: CDR1 MNHEY, CDR2 SMNVEV (reference sequence). V was trimmed by 6 bases and J by 4 bases, leaving 10 bases between them. CDR3 region: CASRWTVNQPQHF. CDR3 nucleotides: TGTGCCAGCAGGTGGACAGTAAATCAGCCCCAGCATTTT.

The chain uses TRBV19 and TRBJ2-2; 7 bases are a match to TRBD1. Germline V gives CDR1 LNHDA, CDR2 SQIVND (reference sequence). V lost 4 bases to trimming and J lost 6 bases; unmatched junction nucleotides: 2. The CDR3 covers 13 residues. The CDR3 sequence: CASSSQGAGELFF. The CDR3, as DNA: TGTGCCAGTAGTAGCCAGGGGGCCGGGGAGCTGTTTTTT.

V is TRBV11-3 and J is TRBJ2-3; D may be TRBD1 or TRBD2 (5 bases each). The CDR3 spans 13 residues. The germline CDR1 and CDR2 sequences are SGHNT and YENEEA. V was shortened by 5 bases and J by 4 bases, with 10 bases between the two germline ends. The CDR3, as DNA: TGTGCCAGCAGCCTCCGAGGGGCAGATACGCAGTATTTT. Protein: CASSLRGADTQYF.

This chain links TRBV28 with TRBJ1-2; 10 nucleotides match TRBD1. V trimming: 7 bases; J trimming: 5 bases; junction bases outside the gene matches: 4. Germline V CDR1 and CDR2: MDHEN, SYDVKM. CDR3 length equals 13 residues. The CDR3 DNA follows: TGTGCCAGCACCGCGGACAGGGGGTATGGCTACACCTTC. It encodes CASTADRGYGYTF.

J is TRBJ1-5 and V is TRBV7-9; no reliable D call. Germline V gene data show CDR1 as SEHNR and CDR2 as FQNEAQ (reference sequence). The V and J ends lost 1 base and 2 bases respectively, with 9 bases between them. The CDR3 is 15 amino acids. The DNA of the CDR3 is TGTGCCAGCAGCTTAGTTGGGCAGGGCAATCAGCCCCAGCATTTT. Its protein product is CASSLVGQGNQPQHF. Complete variable domain (other parts from reference TRBV7-9 and TRBJ1-5): DTGVSQNPRHKITKRGQNVTFRCDPISEHNRLYWYRQTLGQGPEFLTYFQNEAQLEKSRLLSDRFSAERPKGSFSTLEIQRTEQGDSAMYLCASSLVGQGNQPQHFGDGTRLSIL.

The chain uses TRBV28 and TRBJ2-7, with a weak D call TRBD1 (5 bases). The germline CDR1 and CDR2 sequences are MDHEN and SYDVKM. The CDR3 extends over 13 amino acids. The germline V and J ends were trimmed by 6 bases and 0 bases, with 9 bases remaining between them. The CDR3 DNA sequence: TGTGCCAGCAGAGGGGCAAGCTCCTACGAGCAGTACTTC. Amino acid sequence: CASRGASSYEQYF.

This chain links TRBV5-1 with TRBJ1-2; the match to TRBD1 covers 8 bases. This CDR3 contains 13 residues. V gave up 1 base and J gave up 8 bases; unmatched junction bases: 4. Germline CDR1 SGHRS, CDR2 YFSETQ. CDR3 sequence reads: CASSLTGGHGYTF. The CDR3 nucleotides are TGCGCCAGCAGCTTGACAGGGGGGCACGGCTACACCTTC.

The CDR3, as DNA: TGTGCCAGCAGTGTTCAGGCAACAGAGGGGGAGACCCAGTACTTC. Encoded protein: CASSVQATEGETQYF. The rearrangement uses TRBV2 and TRBJ2-5; D might be TRBD1 or TRBD2, each matching 5 bases. The V gene lost 4 bases and the J gene lost 5 bases, with 17 bases spanning the gap. CDR3 size: 15 residues. CDR1 is SNHLY, CDR2 FYNNEI, per germline.

The rearrangement links TRBV19 to TRBJ2-7; 7 nucleotides agree with TRBD1. Germline CDR1 and CDR2: LNHDA and SQIVND (reference sequence). V was clipped by 5 bases and J by 0 bases; unmatched bases: 13. CDR3 length: 17 residues. The CDR3: CASSLRDSGYSSYEQYF. The CDR3 nucleotides read TGTGCCAGTAGTCTCCGGGACAGTGGGTATAGCTCCTACGAGCAGTACTTC.

This sequence joins TRBV7-2 and TRBJ1-4; TRBD1 matches at 7 bases. The germline gives CDR1 SGHTA, CDR2 FQGNSA. The CDR3 loop spans 16 amino acids. Unmatched junction bases numbered 10, after V lost 4 bases and J lost 5 bases. In nucleotides, the CDR3 is TGTGCCAGCAGCTCCCAAGTAGGGGGCCCGAATGAAAAACTGTTTTTT. Translating gives CASSSQVGGPNEKLFF.

This rearrangement joins TRBV28 to TRBJ1-2; tentatively, D is TRBD1 (6 bases). Trimming removed 3 bases from V and 8 bases from J, with 19 bases in between. The germline V gene encodes CDR1 MDHEN and CDR2 SYDVKM. This CDR3 region has 15 residues. CDR3 DNA: TGTGCCAGCAGTTTCGGTCAGGGGCGTTTGGGCGGCTACACCTTC. Protein product: CASSFGQGRLGGYTF.

This clone was recorded only once. This chain uses TRBV28 with TRBJ1-2, with 8 bases aligning to TRBD1. The CDR3 contains 15 residues. Unmatched junction bases numbered 4, after V lost 3 bases and J lost 1 base. In germline, CDR1 is MDHEN, CDR2 SYDVKM. CDR3 DNA sequence: TGTGCCAGCAGTTTCTTCGGACAGGGTAACTATGGCTACACCTTC. Amino acids: CASSFFGQGNYGYTF.